The 21 T cell receptor beta chains listed next were all sequenced from one sample in a study of CD8 T cells in Susac syndrome. An amount of RNA that ranged from roughly 0.45 to 1 ug was reverse transcribed with random hexamers. TCRdb analysed the immunoSEQ multiplex PCR reads with MiXCR anew, one entry per CDR3 protein. The table records some 65,000 distinct CDR3 sequences, over 85% of them present only once. What was sequenced was CD8+ T cells from PBMCs. The source is a human donor with multiple sclerosis.

This chain uses TRBV29-1 with TRBJ2-3, with D tentatively TRBD1 or TRBD2 (5 bases each). V lost 7 bases and J 0 bases, leaving 8 bases between the germline ends. This CDR3 is 12 amino acids long. Germline V gene data show CDR1 as SQVTM and CDR2 as ANQGSEA. The CDR3 spells CSARDSTDTQYF. The CDR3 nucleotides read TGCAGCGCTCGGGACAGCACAGATACGCAGTATTTT.

The V gene is TRBV24-1, the J gene TRBJ2-2; 7 positions match TRBD2. The length of the CDR3 is 15 residues. V was clipped by 3 bases and J by 8 bases; unmatched bases: 8. Looked up from germline, CDR1 is KGHDR and CDR2 is SFDVKD. The CDR3 DNA reads TGTGCCACCAGTGATACTAGCGAGGATTCTGGGGAGCTGTTTTTT. The encoded protein is CATSDTSEDSGELFF.

The chain joins TRBV13 to TRBJ2-7, with 12 bases aligning to TRBD2. The germline CDR1 and CDR2 sequences are PRHDT and FYEKMQ (reference sequence). V was pared by 6 bases and J by 5 bases, with 14 bases of the junction left unmatched. The CDR3 spans 17 residues. The CDR3 nucleotides read TGTGCCAGCAGTTATACTAGCGGGGGGTCAACTACTAACGAGCAGTACTTC. This sequence encodes CASSYTSGGSTTNEQYF.

V and J are TRBV13 and TRBJ2-1; 9 nucleotides align to TRBD1. Unmatched junction bases numbered 6, after V lost 8 bases and J lost 7 bases. In germline, CDR1 is PRHDT, CDR2 FYEKMQ (reference sequence). The CDR3 has 13 amino acids. CDR3 coding DNA: TGTGCCAGCGAGACGGGACAGGGTAATGAGCAGTTCTTC. Its protein product is CASETGQGNEQFF. Supplemented by reference TRBV13 and TRBJ2-1, the full variable domain reads AAGVIQSPRHLIKEKRETATLKCYPIPRHDTVYWYQQGPGQDPQFLISFYEKMQSDKGSIPDRFSAQQFSDYHSELNMSSLELGDSALYFCASETGQGNEQFFGPGTRLTVL.

This sequence joins TRBV6-4 and TRBJ2-1; maybe TRBD2 (5 bases). V lost 0 bases and J 1 base, leaving 7 bases between the germline ends. The germline CDR1 and CDR2 sequences are MRHNA and SNTAGT. The CDR3 totals 15 residues. CDR3 amino acids: CASSDSPGSYNEQFF. CDR3 DNA sequence: TGTGCCAGCAGTGACTCACCGGGATCCTACAATGAGCAGTTCTTC.

The rearrangement joins TRBV4-3 to TRBJ2-7; no clear D. The CDR3 is 16 amino acids. Trimming took 2 bases from V and 4 from J, leaving 18 bases between them. The V gene's germline CDR1 is LGHNA and CDR2 YSLEER. CDR3 in DNA: TGCGCCAGCAGCCAACAATGGGCAGAGCAACTATACGAGCAGTACTTC. It codes for CASSQQWAEQLYEQYF.

This clonotype appeared a few times. The V and J genes are TRBV10-3 and TRBJ2-5; perhaps TRBD2 as D (6 bases). CDR1 and CDR2 (germline): ENHRY, SYGVKD. The CDR3 is made up of 17 amino acids. V shed 3 bases and J shed 4 bases, with 21 bases lying between them. In DNA, the CDR3 is TGTGCCATCAGTGATACGCAGGATATCGGGGGTTTAGAGACCCAGTACTTC. Encoded protein: CAISDTQDIGGLETQYF.

V and J are TRBV15 and TRBJ2-1; D uncertain. The CDR3 loop spans 13 amino acids. Germline V CDR1 and CDR2: LNHNV, YYDKDF (reference sequence). Trimming took 3 bases from V and 5 from J, leaving 8 bases between them. CDR3: CATSRDADNEQFF. The CDR3 DNA is TGTGCCACCAGCAGGGACGCAGACAATGAGCAGTTCTTC.

The chain has TRBV5-1 and TRBJ1-1, with D uncertain. V was clipped by 1 base and J by 6 bases, with 10 bases between them. CDR3 length: 13 residues. CDR1 is SGHRS and CDR2 is YFSETQ in the germline V gene. CDR3 residues: CASSLLSGAEAFF. CDR3 sequence (DNA): TGCGCCAGCAGCTTGTTATCAGGAGCTGAAGCTTTCTTT.

The V call is TRBV19, the J call TRBJ2-7, with TRBD1 as a possible D gene (5 bases). The CDR3 covers 13 residues. From germline, CDR1 is LNHDA and CDR2 SQIVND (reference sequence). The germline V and J ends were trimmed by 6 bases and 3 bases, with 12 bases remaining between them. CDR3 bases: TGTGCCAGTAGGGATGACAGAGACTACGAGCAGTACTTC. Translated, it gives CASRDDRDYEQYF.

There are a few counts of this clonotype. The rearrangement links TRBV9 to TRBJ2-5; D is uncertain. Trimming shortened V by 3 bases and J by 1 base, and 7 bases separated the two germline ends. The CDR3 totals 13 residues. Germline assignment: CDR1 SGDLS and CDR2 YYNGEE. CDR3 residues: CASSADVQETQYF. The CDR3 DNA reads TGTGCCAGCAGCGCGGACGTCCAAGAGACCCAGTACTTC.

The rearrangement links TRBV3-1 to TRBJ2-3; 14 positions agree with TRBD2. Trimming took 1 base from V and 6 from J; bases not matched to a gene: 6. The CDR3 is made up of 17 amino acids. CDR1 and CDR2 (germline): LGHDT, YNNKEL (reference sequence). In DNA, the CDR3 is TGTGCCAGCAGCCAAGGCTGGACTAGCGGGGGGAAGGATACGCAGTATTTT. Translating gives CASSQGWTSGGKDTQYF.

The chain has TRBV27 and TRBJ2-7; no firm D call. The CDR3 extends over 15 amino acids. Germline assignment: CDR1 MNHEY and CDR2 SMNVEV (reference sequence). Trimming removed 5 bases from V and 3 bases from J, with 17 bases in between. CDR3 sequence: CASSIGVTPYYEQYF. CDR3 in DNA: TGTGCCAGCAGTATCGGAGTGACCCCGTACTACGAGCAGTACTTC.

The chain employs TRBV9 and TRBJ2-3; a weak D match, TRBD1 (6 bases). This CDR3 has 13 residues. The germline gives CDR1 SGDLS, CDR2 YYNGEE. With 2 bases removed from V and 8 bases from J, the gap between germline ends came to 12 bases. The CDR3 here is CASSVDQDSTQYF. In DNA, the CDR3 is TGTGCCAGCAGCGTGGACCAGGACAGTACGCAGTATTTT. Full variable domain (missing parts from reference TRBV9 and TRBJ2-3): DSGVTQTPKHLITATGQRVTLRCSPRSGDLSVYWYQQSLDQGLQFLIQYYNGEERAKGNILERFSAQQFPDLHSELNLSSLELGDSALYFCASSVDQDSTQYFGPGTRLTVL.

The count of this clonotype is one. V gene TRBV27 combines with J gene TRBJ2-7; 9 bases map to TRBD1. The germline CDR1 and CDR2 sequences are MNHEY and SMNVEV (reference sequence). CDR3 length equals 14 residues. Trimming removed 6 bases from V and 3 bases from J; junction bases left unmatched: 6. The CDR3 region has the DNA TGTGCCAGCAGATCTACAGGGGGCAGCTACGAGCAGTACTTC. It encodes CASRSTGGSYEQYF.

The chain joins TRBV20-1 to TRBJ2-7, with 7 positions matching TRBD1. V was clipped by 0 bases and J by 3 bases; unmatched bases: 11. The CDR3 contains 16 residues. Germline V lookup: CDR1 DFQATT, CDR2 SNEGSKA (reference sequence). CDR3 nucleotides: TGCAGTGCTAGAGATACGGGGACAGCGGATCTCTACGAGCAGTACTTC. This gives the protein CSARDTGTADLYEQYF.

The chain is built from TRBV4-1 and TRBJ1-5, with D unresolved. Looked up from germline, CDR1 is MGHRA and CDR2 is YSYEKL. V dropped 2 bases and J dropped 7 bases, with 15 bases sitting between them. The CDR3 consists of 15 residues. CDR3 sequence reads: CASSQRESLRQPQHF. The CDR3 nucleotides are TGCGCCAGCAGCCAACGGGAGAGTCTGAGACAGCCCCAGCATTTT.

This clonotype has just one count. The chain employs TRBV14 and TRBJ2-7, with 10 nucleotides matching TRBD2. CDR3 length: 15 residues. V trimming: 0 bases; J trimming: 6 bases; junction bases outside the gene matches: 5. Germline V lookup: CDR1 SGHDN, CDR2 FVKESK. CDR3 sequence: CASSQEGAGGIEQYF. In nucleotides, the CDR3 is TGTGCCAGCAGCCAAGAAGGAGCGGGAGGGATCGAGCAGTACTTC.

This rearrangement joins TRBV27 to TRBJ2-1, with D perhaps matching TRBD2 (5 bases). This CDR3 contains 13 residues. Germline V gene data show CDR1 as MNHEY and CDR2 as SMNVEV (reference sequence). V gave up 6 bases and J gave up 4 bases, with 10 bases separating them. CDR3 amino acids: CASSDSAYNEQFF. The CDR3 nucleotides read TGTGCCAGCAGCGATAGCGCGTACAATGAGCAGTTCTTC.

V gene TRBV27 combines with J gene TRBJ2-7, with 8 positions matching TRBD1. The germline CDR1 and CDR2 sequences are MNHEY and SMNVEV (reference sequence). The CDR3 contains 13 residues. The V segment lost 5 bases and the J segment 5 bases; nucleotides outside the gene matches: 5. CDR3 amino acids: CASSPWTGNEQYF. The CDR3 DNA is TGTGCCAGCAGTCCCTGGACAGGGAACGAGCAGTACTTC.

The rearrangement links TRBV4-3 to TRBJ1-2; 7 positions agree with TRBD1. Trimming took 0 bases from V and 5 from J; bases not matched to a gene: 15. Germline V lookup: CDR1 LGHNA, CDR2 YSLEER. The CDR3 covers 18 residues. The CDR3 protein is CASSQDLTSRQGGYGYTF. The CDR3 DNA reads TGCGCCAGCAGCCAAGATCTTACTAGTCGACAGGGAGGATATGGCTACACCTTC.